This TCR beta chain was obtained from a study of T cell repertoires in cytomegalovirus infection. For the study at large: Recently identified HLA-C-restricted and well-studied HLA-B-restricted CMV epitopes were used. Based on public TCR beta signatures, there were indications of CMV infection and of a matching HLA type. Findings and limits, study-wide: Summed public TCR beta family frequency identified CMV carriers bearing the relevant HLA. HLA-C-restricted TCR beta clonotypes specific for CMV led the ex vivo response.

Trimming took off 7 bases at V and 6 bases at J, with 11 bases between the two ends. The CDR3 covers 12 residues. Germline values: CDR1 MDHEN, CDR2 SYDVKM. A single record per CDR3 protein comes from TCRdb applying MiXCR to the reads. Seen here are around 78,000 distinct CDR3 sequences, roughly 37% observed once, and the top ten hold approximately 95%. On this clonotype itself: Its specificity is unknown.

The V gene is TRBV28, the J gene TRBJ2-3; D not resolved. The starting material was CD8+ T cells from cultured PBMCs, obtained from culture after CMV antigen stimulation. The source is a human donor in good health (CMV status not recorded). Some clones in this sample may be carry-over from other donors' samples. As DNA, the CDR3 is TGTGCCAGCACCTCGTGGGTGGATACGCAGTATTTT. Amino acid sequence: CASTSWVDTQYF.